Each of the 26 T cell receptor beta chains below was sequenced from the same sample in a study of immune characteristics of hereditary and idiopathic chronic pancreatitis. The assay was immunoSEQ multiplex PCR, and TCRdb's table has in-frame clones only and misses some. The table has around 9,400 clones, 79% seen once; the top ten hold 13% to 15%. Chronic pancreatitis tissue was collected during total pancreatectomy with islet autotransplantation. The sample was pancreas tissue with idiopathic chronic pancreatitis. These receptors were obtained from a human donor with chronic pancreatitis.

The gene calls are TRBV7-9 and TRBJ2-6; no clear D gene. This CDR3 has 17 amino acids. V dropped 1 base and J dropped 0 bases, with 10 bases sitting between them. Germline V gene sequence: CDR1 SEHNR, CDR2 FQNEAQ (reference sequence). This CDR3 reads CASSLESLISGANVLTF. As DNA, the CDR3 is TGTGCCAGCAGCTTAGAAAGTCTGATCTCTGGGGCCAACGTCCTGACTTTC.

The rearrangement joins TRBV5-6 to TRBJ1-6; no clear D gene. The germline V and J ends were trimmed by 2 bases and 13 bases, with 19 bases remaining between them. Germline-derived CDR1 and CDR2 are SGHDT and YYEEEE. This CDR3 has 15 amino acids. CDR3 amino acids: CASSFQEGLGFPLHF. CDR3 in DNA: TGTGCCAGCAGCTTCCAGGAGGGTTTAGGGTTCCCCCTCCACTTT. Based on the CDR3 plus reference TRBV5-6 and TRBJ1-6, the full variable domain is DAGVTQSPTHLIKTRGQQVTLRCSPKSGHDTVSWYQQALGQGPQFIFQYYEEEERQRGNFPDRFSGHQFPNYSSELNVNALLLGDSALYLCASSFQEGLGFPLHFGNGTRLTVT.

This chain uses TRBV19 with TRBJ2-7, with TRBD2 identical over 16 bases. CDR3 length: 21 amino acids. CDR1 LNHDA and CDR2 SQIVND come from the germline V gene (reference sequence). V shed 7 bases, J shed 1 base, and the junction held 19 bases outside the gene matches. For the CDR3, the DNA is TGTGCCAGTACCCCCCGGTCCTCCGGGACTAGCGGGGGGGCCTTATCCTACGAGCAGTACGTC. Translation gives CASTPRSSGTSGGALSYEQYV.

This clone was seen a handful of times. This sequence joins TRBV4-2 and TRBJ2-2; 8 bases map to TRBD2. Germline CDR1 reads LGHNA; CDR2 reads YNFKEQ. This CDR3 spans 16 amino acids. Unmatched junction bases numbered 10, after V lost 3 bases and J lost 7 bases. For the CDR3, the DNA is TGTGCCAGCAGCCATGAAAGCGGGAGACTAGTCGGGGAGCTGTTTTTT. Translated: CASSHESGRLVGELFF.

This clone has more than one count but fewer than ten. J is TRBJ1-4 and V is TRBV7-2; D is perhaps TRBD1 (5 bases). Germline V gene sequence: CDR1 SGHTA, CDR2 FQGNSA. The CDR3 runs to 15 residues. V was clipped by 5 bases and J by 7 bases, with 17 bases between them. The DNA for the CDR3 is TGTGCCAGCAGCCAAAGGGGTGGCAGGACTGAAAAACTGTTTTTT. This gives the protein CASSQRGGRTEKLFF.

This clone was seen a handful of times. This sequence joins TRBV6-1 and TRBJ2-2, with D unclear. Per germline, CDR1 MNHNS and CDR2 SASEGT. V dropped 3 bases and J dropped 2 bases, with 4 bases sitting between them. This CDR3 spans 13 amino acids. The chain's CDR3 is CASSEPNTGELFF. The CDR3 nucleotides read TGTGCCAGCAGTGAGCCTAACACCGGGGAGCTGTTTTTT.

The V and J genes are TRBV6-5 and TRBJ2-1; possibly TRBD1 for D (5 bases). V was clipped by 0 bases and J by 5 bases, with 11 bases between them. The CDR3 has 15 amino acids. CDR1 and CDR2 (germline): MNHEY, SVGAGI. This CDR3 reads CASSYSGQLNNEQFF. The CDR3 nucleotides are TGTGCCAGCAGTTACTCGGGGCAGTTGAACAATGAGCAGTTCTTC.

V usage is TRBV10-3 and J usage is TRBJ2-5, with a possible D match to TRBD1 (7 bases). Looked up from germline, CDR1 is ENHRY and CDR2 is SYGVKD. The CDR3 loop spans 17 amino acids. Trimming pared 2 bases from V and 0 bases from J, leaving 16 bases between. In DNA, the CDR3 is TGTGCCATCAGTGAGCCGGAGGGGGCCTGGTACCAAGAGACCCAGTACTTC. Translated: CAISEPEGAWYQETQYF.

The gene calls are TRBV4-1 and TRBJ2-5; unclear D gene. The CDR3 contains 16 residues. V lost 0 bases and J lost 3, with 14 bases in between. The V gene's germline CDR1 is MGHRA and CDR2 YSYEKL. CDR3 sequence: CASSQEGSLRKETQYF. The CDR3 DNA is TGCGCCAGCAGCCAAGAGGGCAGTCTACGGAAAGAGACCCAGTACTTC.

The chain links TRBV29-1 to TRBJ1-4; D possibly corresponds to TRBD1 (5 bases). The CDR3 length is 13 residues. The germline V and J ends were trimmed by 4 bases and 5 bases, with 11 bases remaining between them. Germline loops: CDR1 SQVTM, CDR2 ANQGSEA. Here the CDR3 reads CSVVDSTNEKLFF. CDR3 sequence (DNA): TGCAGCGTTGTCGACAGCACCAATGAAAAACTGTTTTTT.

The chain uses TRBV9 and TRBJ2-7; D gene uncertain. Trimming removed 0 bases at V and 3 bases at J, with 16 bases between. In germline, CDR1 is SGDLS, CDR2 YYNGEE. The CDR3 has 16 residues. CDR3 sequence reads: CASSVGGSGAHYEQYF. The CDR3, as DNA: TGTGCCAGCAGCGTAGGGGGATCTGGAGCTCACTACGAGCAGTACTTC.

This clone appeared a few times. The V call is TRBV5-1, the J call TRBJ2-2; no clear D gene. Deletions cut 7 bases from V and 0 bases from J, with 13 bases between. Germline loops: CDR1 SGHRS, CDR2 YFSETQ. The CDR3 totals 15 residues. DNA for the CDR3: TGCGCCAGCTCAGACTCAGACGCGAACACCGGGGAGCTGTTTTTT. Its protein is CASSDSDANTGELFF.

The gene calls are TRBV5-1 and TRBJ2-5; D gene uncertain. The CDR3 totals 13 residues. The V gene's germline CDR1 is SGHRS and CDR2 YFSETQ. Between the trimmed V and J ends, which lost 0 bases and 5 bases, there was a span of 8 bases. The CDR3 spells CASSLGVGETQYF. CDR3 DNA: TGCGCCAGCAGCTTGGGGGTTGGGGAGACCCAGTACTTC.

This clone was counted between two and nine times. This chain uses TRBV12-5 with TRBJ1-6, with a tentative D call TRBD1 (6 bases). The germline V and J ends were trimmed by 1 base and 8 bases, with 9 bases remaining between them. Looked up from germline, CDR1 is LGHNT and CDR2 is FRNRAP. This CDR3 comprises 14 residues. The CDR3 nucleotides are TGTGCTAGTGGTTTGGGACAGGATTATTCACCCCTCCACTTT. Protein: CASGLGQDYSPLHF.

The rearrangement links TRBV7-2 to TRBJ2-7, with 9 nucleotides matching TRBD2. The V gene end was trimmed by 1 base and the J gene end by 3 bases; junction bases not matched to a gene: 4. This CDR3 has 15 residues. The germline CDR1 and CDR2 sequences are SGHTA and FQGNSA. The chain's CDR3 is CASSLDPAGGYEQYF. The CDR3 DNA follows: TGTGCCAGCAGCTTAGATCCAGCGGGGGGCTACGAGCAGTACTTC.

The rearrangement uses TRBV2 and TRBJ1-6; TRBD1 matches at 7 bases. The J segment lost 6 bases and the V segment lost 5 bases, leaving 4 bases of the junction unmatched. CDR1 and CDR2 from the germline V gene are SNHLY and FYNNEI. This CDR3 region has 14 residues. The CDR3 nucleotides are TGTGCCAGCAGTCCAGGGGGAAGTAATTCACCCCTCCACTTT. Protein product: CASSPGGSNSPLHF.

The chain uses TRBV2 and TRBJ2-7, with D perhaps TRBD2 (7 bases). V lost 4 bases to trimming and J lost 4 bases, with 17 bases between them. The CDR3 spans 15 residues. Germline V gives CDR1 SNHLY, CDR2 FYNNEI. The CDR3 loop is CASSVSGGGIYEQYF. In nucleotides, the CDR3 is TGTGCCAGCAGTGTTTCGGGCGGGGGCATTTACGAGCAGTACTTC. The variable domain in full, with the rest retrieved from reference TRBV2 and TRBJ2-7, is EPEVTQTPSHQVTQMGQEVILRCVPISNHLYFYWYRQILGQKVEFLVSFYNNEISEKSEIFDDQFSVERPDGSNFTLKIRSTKLEDSAMYFCASSVSGGGIYEQYFGPGTRLTVT.

The V gene is TRBV6-5, the J gene TRBJ2-5; D possibly corresponds to TRBD2 (5 bases). Per germline, CDR1 MNHEY and CDR2 SVGAGI. The length of the CDR3 is 15 residues. Between the trimmed V and J ends, which lost 2 bases and 2 bases, there was a span of 12 bases. CDR3 DNA sequence: TGTGCCAGCAGTTACAGTCCGGGGATTCAAGAGACCCAGTACTTC. Its translation: CASSYSPGIQETQYF.

V is TRBV2 and J is TRBJ2-7; 7 nucleotides line up with TRBD1. CDR1 and CDR2 from the germline V gene are SNHLY and FYNNEI. With V trimmed by 4 bases and J by 4 bases, 4 bases remained unmatched. The CDR3 runs 13 residues. CDR3 bases: TGTGCCAGCAGTGGGGGACAGCGGTACGAGCAGTACTTC. Translated: CASSGGQRYEQYF.

J is TRBJ2-7 and V is TRBV15; maybe TRBD1 (7 bases). Germline V gene data show CDR1 as LNHNV and CDR2 as YYDKDF (reference sequence). The V end was cut by 0 bases, the J end by 3 bases, with 18 bases between. The CDR3 sequence is 17 residues long. CDR3 bases: TGTGCCACCAGCAGAGATCGGCCGGGGGCAGGGGGCTACGAGCAGTACTTC. This sequence encodes CATSRDRPGAGGYEQYF.

The V and J genes are TRBV2 and TRBJ2-4; no firm D call. CDR1 is SNHLY and CDR2 is FYNNEI in the germline V gene. This CDR3 region has 14 residues. Between the trimmed V and J ends, which lost 4 bases and 3 bases, there was a span of 10 bases. CDR3 nucleotides: TGTGCCAGCAGTGGTAGATCCGGCAAAAACATTCAGTACTTC. Translating gives CASSGRSGKNIQYF.

The rearrangement uses TRBV5-6 and TRBJ1-3; tentative D call: TRBD1 (5 bases). Per germline, CDR1 SGHDT and CDR2 YYEEEE. The CDR3 is made up of 16 amino acids. V was pared by 4 bases and J by 4 bases, with 18 bases between. The CDR3 bases are TGTGCCAGCAGCAGACCCAGGGAAGAGGCAGGAAACACCATATATTTT. It yields the protein CASSRPREEAGNTIYF.

DNA of the CDR3: TGTGCCAGCAGCTTAAGTCACTACAATGAGCAGTTCTTC. Its protein product is CASSLSHYNEQFF. The chain carries TRBV7-3 and TRBJ2-1; D ambiguous. Germline V gene sequence: CDR1 SGHTA, CDR2 FQGTGA. With 1 base removed from V and 3 bases from J, the gap between germline ends came to 4 bases. The CDR3 has 13 residues.

The chain is built from TRBV30 and TRBJ1-3; no clear D. Germline V gene sequence: CDR1 GTSNPN, CDR2 SVGIG (reference sequence). The CDR3 has 11 amino acids. Trimming took 5 bases from V and 6 from J, leaving 8 bases between them. For the CDR3, the DNA is TGTGCCTGGGGACCGGAAAACACCATATATTTT. It yields the protein CAWGPENTIYF.

This clone has more than one count but fewer than ten. The gene calls are TRBV16 and TRBJ1-4; TRBD1 agrees at 7 bases. This CDR3 comprises 15 residues. Germline loops: CDR1 KGHSY, CDR2 FQNENV. The ends lost 4 bases at V and 5 bases at J; junction bases unmatched: 7. CDR3 DNA: TGTGCCAGCAGCCCCGGGACAGATTGGAATGAAAAACTGTTTTTT. It yields the protein CASSPGTDWNEKLFF.

The chain is built from TRBV6-5 and TRBJ1-2, with TRBD1 identical over 7 bases. The CDR3 covers 14 residues. Germline CDR1 and CDR2: MNHEY and SVGAGI. V shed 6 bases and J 4 bases; nucleotides not matched to a gene: 8. In DNA form, the CDR3 reads TGTGCCAGCAGACCGGGACAGCTGATCTATGGCTACACCTTC. Residues: CASRPGQLIYGYTF.